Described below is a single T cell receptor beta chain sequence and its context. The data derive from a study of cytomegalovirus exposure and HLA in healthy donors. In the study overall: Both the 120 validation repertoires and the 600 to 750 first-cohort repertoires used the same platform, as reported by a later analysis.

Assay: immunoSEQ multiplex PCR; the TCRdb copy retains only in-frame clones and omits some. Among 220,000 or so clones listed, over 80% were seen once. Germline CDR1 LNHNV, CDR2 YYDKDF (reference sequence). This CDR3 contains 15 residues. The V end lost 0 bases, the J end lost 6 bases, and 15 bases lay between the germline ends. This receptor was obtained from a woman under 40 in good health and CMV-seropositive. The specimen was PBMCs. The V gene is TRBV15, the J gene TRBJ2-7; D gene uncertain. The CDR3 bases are TGTGCCACCAGCAGAGATCTATCCCCCTTCGGCGAGCAGTACTTC. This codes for CATSRDLSPFGEQYF.